The clone carrying this T cell receptor beta chain has a handful of counts. Antigen: not known. These data are taken from a study of post-analysis software for immune sequencing data. Study-wide points: F measure grouped same-batch samples tightly together. Among several TRBV segments more frequent in patients than controls were TRBV5-6, TRBV5-1 and TRBV20-1. Significantly lower normalized Chao1 diversity was seen in multiple sclerosis patients than in controls.

Per germline, CDR1 SGHTA and CDR2 FQGNSA. The CDR3 consists of 13 residues. V lost 0 bases and J lost 8, with 10 bases in between. cDNA libraries of TCR beta carried unique molecular identifiers. The source material, roughly 0.9 to 11 million T cells, gave rise to 500,000 or so cDNA molecules. Each CDR3 protein is one row after TCRdb ran MiXCR on the PCR reads. Of fewer than 700,000 distinct CDR3 sequences listed, roughly two fifths are singletons. The chain carries TRBV7-2 and TRBJ1-2; tentatively, D is TRBD1 (6 bases). Sequences were obtained from blood. The origin of this receptor is a girl between 5 and 17 years old with multiple sclerosis. CDR3 DNA: TGTGCCAGCAGCTTAGCAGCAGGGGACGGCTACACCTTC. This sequence encodes CASSLAAGDGYTF.